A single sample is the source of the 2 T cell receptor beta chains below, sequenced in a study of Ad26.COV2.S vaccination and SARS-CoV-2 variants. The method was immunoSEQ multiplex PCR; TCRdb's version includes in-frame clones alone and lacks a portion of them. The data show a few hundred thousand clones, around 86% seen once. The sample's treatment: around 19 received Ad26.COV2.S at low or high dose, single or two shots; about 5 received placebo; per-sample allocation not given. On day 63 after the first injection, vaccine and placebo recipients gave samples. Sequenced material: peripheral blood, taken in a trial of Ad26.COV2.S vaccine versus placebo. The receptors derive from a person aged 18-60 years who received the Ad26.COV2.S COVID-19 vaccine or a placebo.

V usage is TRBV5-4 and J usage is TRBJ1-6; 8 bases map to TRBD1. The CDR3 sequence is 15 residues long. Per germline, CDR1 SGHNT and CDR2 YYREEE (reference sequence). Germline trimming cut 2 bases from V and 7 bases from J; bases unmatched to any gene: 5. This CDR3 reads CASSLTGQANSPLHF. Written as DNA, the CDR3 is TGTGCCAGCAGCTTAACGGGACAGGCGAATTCACCCCTCCACTTT.

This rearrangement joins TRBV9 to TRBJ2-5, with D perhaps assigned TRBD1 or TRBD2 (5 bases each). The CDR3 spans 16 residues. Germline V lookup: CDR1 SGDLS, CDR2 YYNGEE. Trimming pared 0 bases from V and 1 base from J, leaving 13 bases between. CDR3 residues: CASSVGGAPAQETQYF. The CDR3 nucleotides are TGTGCCAGCAGCGTAGGAGGGGCCCCGGCCCAAGAGACCCAGTACTTC. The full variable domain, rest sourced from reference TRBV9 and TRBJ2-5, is DSGVTQTPKHLITATGQRVTLRCSPRSGDLSVYWYQQSLDQGLQFLIQYYNGEERAKGNILERFSAQQFPDLHSELNLSSLELGDSALYFCASSVGGAPAQETQYFGPGTRLLVL.